This TCR beta chain was captured in a study of control samples from healthy donors and cancer patients (TCRdb year 2020). Notes on this clone: Its antigen specificity is not known. Base-call qualities are not available, and no considerably larger clone is one nucleotide away.

V loses 6 bases, J loses 4 bases, and the germline ends lie 13 bases apart. The germline V gene gives CDR1 as SQVTM and CDR2 as ANQGSEA. CDR3 length: 13 amino acids, cysteine to phenylalanine. Only the CDR3 part of the read is kept: 39 bases, read in frame from the first base. Library generation was performed with the immunoSEQ multiplex PCR assay. TCRdb's version of the immuneACCESS table is confined to in-frame rearrangements and falls short of the full clone set. An unresolved V gene accounts for under half of the shortfall where checked; the remainder is of unknown origin. The sample table contains about 100,000 clones; only one count was recorded for roughly 87% of them. The ten largest make up 15% to 20% of the sample.

In this chain, TRBV29-1 is recombined with TRBJ2-1; the best D guess is TRBD2, with 5 bases matching. This sequence originates from a woman between 45 and 65 years old in good health. The source material was blood. The CDR3 in this case is CSVAPSGYNEQFF. The DNA sequence is TGCAGCGTCGCCCCCTCGGGATACAATGAGCAGTTCTTC.